The 24 T cell receptor beta chains presented below share a single source sample, sequenced in a study of blood T cells in healthy people across ages. It was with a sample-barcoded 5' primer and a J-beta primer mix that a second PCR of roughly 7 to 12 cycles was run. TCRdb itself ran the 5' RACE reads through MiXCR, one entry per CDR3 protein. The data show hundreds of thousands of distinct CDR3 sequences, under 45% seen once. The sample comprised blood. Every receptor here comes from a man aged 60-69 years in good health.

The sample holds many counts of this clonotype. The chain links TRBV4-1 to TRBJ1-2; tentatively, D is TRBD1 (6 bases). V lost 0 bases and J 7 bases, leaving 15 bases between the germline ends. CDR1 MGHRA and CDR2 YSYEKL come from the germline V gene. This CDR3 region has 15 residues. The CDR3 sequence is CASSQDRGAGSGYTF. The CDR3 DNA reads as TGCGCCAGCAGCCAAGATAGGGGGGCAGGGTCTGGCTACACCTTC.

The gene calls are TRBV7-3 and TRBJ2-2; D uncertain. This CDR3 contains 14 residues. Germline V gene data show CDR1 as SGHTA and CDR2 as FQGTGA. Deletions cut 5 bases from V and 4 bases from J, with 11 bases between. The DNA for the CDR3 is TGTGCCAGCAGCCGCGCCCTCGGCACCGGGGAGCTGTTTTTT. Translated, it gives CASSRALGTGELFF. The full variable domain, completed using reference TRBV7-3 and TRBJ2-2, is GAGVSQTPSNKVTEKGKYVELRCDPISGHTALYWYRQSLGQGPEFLIYFQGTGAADDSGLPNDRFFAVRPEGSVSTLKIQRTERGDSAVYLCASSRALGTGELFFGEGSRLTVL.

This clonotype showed up just a few times. This chain uses TRBV5-4 with TRBJ2-1; 7 bases agree with TRBD2. Germline CDR1 is SGHNT and CDR2 is YYREEE (reference sequence). The trim removed 4 bases at V and 1 base at J, leaving 5 bases unmatched. This CDR3 spans 15 amino acids. The CDR3 sequence: CASSPGLPSYNEQFF. As DNA, the CDR3 is TGTGCCAGCAGCCCGGGACTACCGTCCTACAATGAGCAGTTCTTC.

The J gene is TRBJ2-1, the V gene TRBV28; no reliable D call. The CDR3 is 13 amino acids. Germline V gene sequence: CDR1 MDHEN, CDR2 SYDVKM. The V end lost 6 bases, the J end lost 6 bases, and 12 bases lay between the germline ends. This CDR3 reads CASSWGLINEQFF. The CDR3 DNA reads as TGTGCCAGCAGCTGGGGTCTCATCAATGAGCAGTTCTTC.

V gene TRBV9 combines with J gene TRBJ2-3; either TRBD1 or TRBD2 may fit D (6 bases each). CDR3 length: 18 amino acids. The V end lost 0 bases, the J end lost 0 bases, and 17 bases lay between the germline ends. Germline V CDR1 and CDR2: SGDLS, YYNGEE. The CDR3 reads CASSVEGGDQLSTDTQYF. The CDR3 DNA follows: TGTGCCAGCAGCGTAGAGGGGGGAGACCAACTTAGCACAGATACGCAGTATTTT. The variable domain in full, with the rest retrieved from reference TRBV9 and TRBJ2-3, is DSGVTQTPKHLITATGQRVTLRCSPRSGDLSVYWYQQSLDQGLQFLIQYYNGEERAKGNILERFSAQQFPDLHSELNLSSLELGDSALYFCASSVEGGDQLSTDTQYFGPGTRLTVL.

This chain links TRBV20-1 with TRBJ1-5; a weak D match, TRBD1 (5 bases). V lost 0 bases and J lost 7, with 13 bases in between. Germline CDR1 and CDR2: DFQATT and SNEGSKA (reference sequence). The CDR3 loop spans 14 amino acids. The CDR3 bases are TGCAGTGCTAGAGATCCCTGGGGGGGACAGCCCCAGCATTTT. It codes for CSARDPWGGQPQHF.

This chain joins TRBV13 and TRBJ2-5; no firm D call. CDR1 is PRHDT and CDR2 is FYEKMQ in the germline V gene (reference sequence). The CDR3 spans 14 residues. V lost 0 bases and J lost 3, with 8 bases in between. CDR3 amino acids: CASSLGMTKETQYF. The CDR3 DNA reads as TGTGCCAGCAGCTTAGGCATGACAAAAGAGACCCAGTACTTC.

In its sample, this clonotype was seen a few times. This chain connects TRBV16 to TRBJ1-2; maybe TRBD1 (5 bases). Germline CDR1 is KGHSY and CDR2 is FQNENV. Trimming pared 0 bases from V and 8 bases from J, leaving 10 bases between. CDR3 length: 13 residues. The CDR3 DNA sequence: TGTGCCAGCAGCCAATCAAAAGGGGACGGCTACACCTTC. Amino acid sequence: CASSQSKGDGYTF.

This chain links TRBV12-3 or TRBV12-4 with TRBJ2-7, with D maybe TRBD1 (5 bases). Trimming took 5 bases from V and 7 from J, leaving 12 bases between them. The length of the CDR3 is 12 residues. CDR3 residues: CASSQSRTEQYF. CDR3 nucleotide sequence: TGTGCCAGCAGTCAATCCAGGACAGAGCAGTACTTC.

V gene TRBV4-3 combines with J gene TRBJ2-3, with TRBD2 matching 10 bases. With V trimmed by 0 bases and J by 1 base, 7 bases remained unmatched. This CDR3 has 18 amino acids. CDR1 and CDR2 from the germline V gene are LGHNA and YSLEER. CDR3 protein: CASSQEFRSGGGTDTQYF. The CDR3 coding sequence is TGCGCCAGCAGCCAAGAGTTCCGAAGCGGGGGGGGCACAGATACGCAGTATTTT.

The chain carries TRBV6-1 and TRBJ2-5; no reliable D call. The CDR3 runs 12 residues. CDR1 is MNHNS and CDR2 is SASEGT in the germline V gene. V was trimmed by 4 bases and J by 11 bases, leaving 14 bases between them. Here the CDR3 DNA reads TGTGCCAGCAGTGGGTTGGTCAATGAGCAGTACTTC. Translating it yields CASSGLVNEQYF.

The CDR3, as DNA: TGTGCCAGCAGTGCCGGGACCGGAGACATTCAGTACTTC. This sequence encodes CASSAGTGDIQYF. The V call is TRBV2, the J call TRBJ2-4, with D perhaps TRBD1 or TRBD2 (5 bases each). The CDR3 contains 13 residues. Germline CDR1 reads SNHLY; CDR2 reads FYNNEI. V was cut by 4 bases and J by 8 bases, with 12 bases left in between.

This chain uses TRBV27 with TRBJ2-2; perhaps TRBD1 as D (5 bases). V lost 9 bases to trimming and J lost 4 bases, with 33 bases between them. The CDR3 runs to 20 residues. CDR1 is MNHEY and CDR2 is SMNVEV in the germline V gene (reference sequence). CDR3 DNA: TGTGCCAGAATCGGGCACCCGGAAAGGGCCCAGGGTTGTGGCACCGGGGAGCTGTTTTTT. Residues: CARIGHPERAQGCGTGELFF.

This clonotype was detected only a few times. This rearrangement joins TRBV20-1 to TRBJ1-6, with D possibly matching TRBD1 (5 bases). The CDR3 loop spans 13 amino acids. Trimming left V 6 bases short and J 5 bases short, with 11 bases between. Germline assignment: CDR1 DFQATT and CDR2 SNEGSKA (reference sequence). CDR3 nucleotides: TGCAGTGCCACCGGGGCGAATAATTCACCCCTCCACTTT. Its translation: CSATGANNSPLHF.

The V gene is TRBV29-1, the J gene TRBJ2-1; 8 bases agree with TRBD2. In germline, CDR1 is SQVTM, CDR2 ANQGSEA. This CDR3 spans 17 amino acids. V was clipped by 4 bases and J by 7 bases; unmatched bases: 18. DNA for the CDR3: TGCAGCGTTGCTCCGGGACTAGTATTGGGCCCTCGGAATGAGCAGTTCTTC. It is translated as CSVAPGLVLGPRNEQFF.

The chain links TRBV7-2 to TRBJ2-1; D is perhaps TRBD1 (5 bases). The J call may be incorrect, as the DNA end agrees better with TRBJ2-7. Germline V gene sequence: CDR1 SGHTA, CDR2 FQGNSA. The CDR3 loop spans 14 amino acids. DNA of the CDR3: TGTGCCAGCACCCAAAGGGGTAAAGGGCACGAGCAGTACTTC. Translation: CASTQRGKGHEQYF.

This clonotype was counted a single time. The chain uses TRBV2 and TRBJ1-6; D is ambiguous. The CDR3 spans 14 residues. The germline V gene has CDR1 SNHLY and CDR2 FYNNEI. V shed 6 bases and J shed 11 bases, with 17 bases lying between them. This chain's CDR3 is CASRRKDGVTPLHF. For the CDR3, the DNA is TGTGCCAGCAGGCGAAAAGATGGGGTTACACCCCTCCACTTT. The full variable domain, completed using reference TRBV2 and TRBJ1-6, is EPEVTQTPSHQVTQMGQEVILRCVPISNHLYFYWYRQILGQKVEFLVSFYNNEISEKSEIFDDQFSVERPDGSNFTLKIRSTKLEDSAMYFCASRRKDGVTPLHFGNGTRLTVT.

This clonotype was counted ten times or more. The chain has TRBV29-1 and TRBJ1-2, with D perhaps matching TRBD1 (5 bases). Trimming cost V 5 bases and J 7 bases, with 20 bases left between them. The CDR3 covers 14 residues. Germline CDR1 is SQVTM and CDR2 is ANQGSEA. As DNA, the CDR3 is TGCAGCGTTCGAGGTGGCCAGGGCCATTCTGGCTACACCTTC. Residues: CSVRGGQGHSGYTF.

This sequence joins TRBV28 and TRBJ2-3, with 9 bases fitting TRBD2. The germline CDR1 and CDR2 sequences are MDHEN and SYDVKM. The CDR3 has 15 residues. With 5 bases clipped from V and 7 bases from J, the junction kept 10 bases outside the gene matches. The CDR3: CASSPTGRGGNTQYF. The DNA for the CDR3 is TGTGCCAGCAGTCCCACGGGGCGGGGGGGAAATACGCAGTATTTT.

This clonotype has more than one count but fewer than ten. V is TRBV19 and J is TRBJ1-1, with D perhaps matching TRBD1 (5 bases). The CDR3 length is 16 residues. CDR1 is LNHDA and CDR2 is SQIVND in the germline V gene (reference sequence). V dropped 1 base and J dropped 6 bases, with 18 bases sitting between them. CDR3 amino acids: CASSIGSAQGVAEAFF. For the CDR3, the DNA is TGTGCCAGTAGTATAGGGAGTGCCCAGGGAGTCGCTGAAGCTTTCTTT.

V and J are TRBV2 and TRBJ2-7; 7 bases agree with TRBD2. CDR3 length: 13 residues. CDR1 and CDR2 from the germline V gene are SNHLY and FYNNEI. V shed 7 bases and J 1 base; nucleotides not matched to a gene: 4. The CDR3 region is CASKRDWSYEQYF. CDR3 nucleotide sequence: TGTGCCAGCAAGCGGGACTGGTCCTACGAGCAGTACTTC.

The chain recombines TRBV3-1 with TRBJ2-1; TRBD2 matches at 11 bases. With V trimmed by 4 bases and J by 8 bases, 4 bases remained unmatched. This CDR3 region has 14 residues. Germline V CDR1 and CDR2: LGHDT, YNNKEL (reference sequence). The CDR3 region is CASSLTSGVHEQFF. The CDR3 DNA reads TGTGCCAGCAGCCTGACTAGCGGGGTTCATGAGCAGTTCTTC.

This chain joins TRBV11-3 and TRBJ2-3, with unresolved D. V was pared by 2 bases and J by 4 bases, with 7 bases between. This CDR3 is 13 amino acids long. Germline CDR1 and CDR2: SGHNT and YENEEA. The CDR3 sequence is CASSLSAADTQYF. DNA for the CDR3: TGTGCCAGCAGCTTATCTGCGGCAGATACGCAGTATTTT. The variable domain in full, completed from reference TRBV11-3 and TRBJ2-3, reads EAGVVQSPRYKIIEKKQPVAFWCNPISGHNTLYWYLQNLGQGPELLIRYENEEAVDDSQLPKDRFSAERLKGVDSTLKIQPAELGDSAVYLCASSLSAADTQYFGPGTRLTVL.

CDR3 amino acids: CASSVGSGSTEAFF. CDR3 DNA: TGTGCCAGCAGTGTAGGTTCAGGGAGCACTGAAGCTTTCTTT. The rearrangement uses TRBV28 and TRBJ1-1; D may be TRBD1 (5 bases). Germline CDR1 is MDHEN and CDR2 is SYDVKM. Trimming removed 5 bases from V and 4 bases from J, with 14 bases in between. CDR3 length: 14 amino acids.